This TCR beta chain is from a study of shared clonotypes between healthy human individuals. Sequencing was performed with immunoSEQ multiplex PCR; in TCRdb, only in-frame clones are kept and a portion is missing. The table lists about 590,000 clones, about 95% of them singletons, with roughly 0.1% in the top ten. Naive CD8 isolation took CD45RO-negative cells positively selected for CCR7 and excluded terminally differentiated effector memory CD45RA+ cells. CDR3 length: 15 amino acids. V dropped 1 base and J dropped 4 bases, with 13 bases sitting between them. Germline-derived CDR1 and CDR2 are SGHAT and FQNNGV.

The gene calls are TRBV11-2 and TRBJ1-2; possibly TRBD1 for D (5 bases). Sequenced input: naive CD8+ T cells sorted from blood. This clonotype originated in a woman aged 25 to 39 in good health. The CDR3 is CASSLVRGESYGYTF. CDR3 nucleotide sequence: TGTGCCAGCAGCTTAGTGCGAGGGGAAAGCTATGGCTACACCTTC.